This TCR beta chain came from a study of shared clonotypes between healthy human individuals. The germline V gene has CDR1 MGHRA and CDR2 YSYEKL. The CDR3 totals 15 residues. Trimming stripped 4 bases from V and 7 bases from J, with 20 bases between. TCRdb keeps only in-frame clones here, not all; method: immunoSEQ multiplex PCR. The sample gives around 940,000 clones, 76% of which show up once; approximately 1.5% is in the top ten. Sample: memory CD4+ T cells sorted from blood. This sample's subset: CD45RA-negative fraction. The V gene is TRBV4-1, the J gene TRBJ2-7; D may be TRBD1 (5 bases). The sequence derives from a man aged 18 to 29 in good health. DNA for the CDR3: TGCGCCAGCAGCCTAACAGGTGACCAGCCAGGGGAGCAGTACTTC. Translating gives CASSLTGDQPGEQYF.